A selection of T cell receptor beta chains follows, all from one sample in a study of beta chain features in type 1 diabetes. Produced via immunoSEQ multiplex PCR; TCRdb's table is partial and in-frame only. The data contain approximately 150,000 clones, less than 15% of them singletons. Sequenced: central memory CD4+ T cells from blood. The receptors here all came from a man in his late teens or twenties with type 1 diabetes. Both conserved end residues are trimmed from each CDR3. Each record gives: V gene, clone size, CDR3 protein. The size of a clone is reported for some rows only, either as once, few or many, or as a class for expanded clones.

>TRBV7-8|NA
ASSIRQGSGETQY
>TRBV7-9|few
ASSPGGQGAHEQY
>TRBV9|NA
ASSPRQGTGELF
>TRBV28|NA
ASSQTGGYT
>TRBV5-1|NA
ASSPGRGGDYGYT
>TRBV7-9|NA
ASSLLDRVNYGYT
>TRBV7-8|few
ASSVLADTQY
>TRBV9|NA
ASSVELAGGTSSYNEQF
>TRBV28|many
ASSYDSGGGSEAF
>TRBV27|many
ASYRSGANVLT
>TRBV6-6|few
ASSYSGPSTDTQY
>TRBV28|few
ASHPGGGRGTEAF
>TRBV6-1|NA
ACSFDRKYEQY
>TRBV2|few
ASSRAYEQY
>TRBV4-2|NA
ASSQGRDNYGYT
>TRBV27|few
ASSQGTDTQY
>TRBV6-6|NA
ASRTGDGNTIY
>TRBV9|NA
ASSVGLAGAYEQY
>TRBV4-1|NA
ASSQGGTVETQY
>TRBV30|few
AWTKEIFKAGELF
>TRBV5-1|NA
ASSLDRVGEQY
>TRBV29-1|few
SVELPQGEEKLF
>TRBV18|few
ASALREFSGGRTDTQY
>TRBV6-1|few
ASKLAVGTDTQY
>TRBV6-1|NA
ASSEDSGNAEAF
>TRBV18|NA
ASSPRTEDEKLF